The rows below give T cell receptor beta chains drawn from one sample of a study of human T cells and chemical hapten exposure. MiXCR, run by TCRdb on the RACE reads, gives a single entry per CDR3 protein. The data contain about 69,000 distinct CDR3 sequences, 10% of them seen just once; the ten biggest clones take up 6.8%. Sequenced here: whole blood, sampled in connection with sensitization to the hapten diphenylcyclopropenone (DPC). These TCRs come from a woman in her 50s with alopecia areata. Some clones in this sample may be carry-over from other donors' samples. The CDR3 runs from the conserved cysteine through the conserved F or W. A D gene is named only where the DNA matches it firmly. A row's size may be missing; if present it is once, few, many or a size class.

v_gene,j_gene,abundance,d_gene,CDR3nt,CDR3aa
TRBV20-1,TRBJ2-1,many,TRBD2,TGCAGTGCTAGGGGGCGGGAGAGCTGGTATGAGCAGTTCTTC,CSARGRESWYEQFF
TRBV11-2,TRBJ1-1,many,-,TGTGCCAGCAGGAGGACGGACGGCCGAGCTGAAGCTTTCTTT,CASRRTDGRAEAFF
TRBV29-1,TRBJ2-3,few,-,TGCAGCGGGAGGACTACCTCCACAGATACGCAGTATTTT,CSGRTTSTDTQYF
TRBV7-2,TRBJ2-3,many,TRBD2,TGTGCCACCCATAGCGGGAGGGCACCAGATACGCAGTATTTT,CATHSGRAPDTQYF
TRBV6-5,TRBJ1-5,many,TRBD1,TGTGCCAGCAGTTACTCAGGGGGCGGCAATCAGCCCCAGCATTTT,CASSYSGGGNQPQHF
TRBV4-1,TRBJ1-4,many,TRBD1,TGCGCCAGCAGCCGGGGGACAGCAACTAATGAAAAACTGTTTTTT,CASSRGTATNEKLFF
TRBV4-1,TRBJ2-6,many,-,TGCGCCAGCAGCCACAACTCTGGGGCCAACGTCCTGACTTTC,CASSHNSGANVLTF
TRBV5-4,TRBJ2-7,many,TRBD2,TGTGCCAGCAGCGCTAGCGGGAGGACCTACGAGCAGTACTTC,CASSASGRTYEQYF
TRBV9,TRBJ2-1,-,-,TGTGCCAGCAGCGTACGTTGGGAGACCAATGAGCAGTTCTTC,CASSVRWETNEQFF
TRBV9,TRBJ1-1,few,TRBD1,TGTGCCAGCAGCGTCGGGACAGGGGCCAACACTGAAGCTTTCTTT,CASSVGTGANTEAFF
TRBV11-3,TRBJ2-1,few,-,TGTGCCAGCAGCTCAGAAGAGGGGGATGAGCAGTTCTTC,CASSSEEGDEQFF
TRBV19,TRBJ1-5,many,-,TGTGCCAGGTTGGGTCAGCCCCAGCATTTT,CARLGQPQHF
TRBV20-1,TRBJ2-3,-,TRBD2,TGCAGTGCTGCGCGACTAGCGGCTAGCACAGATACGCAGTATTTT,CSAARLAASTDTQYF
TRBV24-1,TRBJ2-5,many,-,TGTGCCCCGGATCCCAAGCCACAAGAGACCCAGTACTTC,CAPDPKPQETQYF
TRBV7-8,TRBJ2-2,many,-,TGTGCCAGCAGCTTGGGAGTCGGGGAGCTGTTTTTT,CASSLGVGELFF
TRBV27,TRBJ2-1,many,TRBD2,TGTGCCAGCAGTTCGACTGGGACTAGCGGACACAATGAGCAGTTCTTC,CASSSTGTSGHNEQFF
TRBV29-1,TRBJ1-5,-,-,TGCAGCGCTACGGTCGGGAATCAGCCCCAGCATTTT,CSATVGNQPQHF
TRBV6-5,TRBJ2-7,-,-,TGTGCCAGCAGCCACAGGCCGTCCGGAGACGAGCAGTACTTC,CASSHRPSGDEQYF
TRBV29-1,TRBJ2-1,many,-,TGCAGCGTTGTTAATTGGGGTCGTCGAAGCTCCTACAATGAGCAGTTCTTC,CSVVNWGRRSSYNEQFF
TRBV20-1,TRBJ2-7,-,-,TGCAGTGCTAGAGATCTCCTAGCGCTGACTTTCTACGAGCAGTACTTC,CSARDLLALTFYEQYF
TRBV3-1,TRBJ2-7,many,TRBD2,TGTGCCAGCAGCCAACCCCGGACTAGCGGGAGGAGGTGGTACTTC,CASSQPRTSGRRWYF
TRBV11-2,TRBJ1-6,many,-,TGTGCCAGCAGCTTAGACAGGGGACCTAATTCACCCCTCCACTTT,CASSLDRGPNSPLHF
TRBV5-1,TRBJ2-1,-,TRBD2,TGCGCCAGCAGCTTGGATGCGGGAGGGCAGTACAATGAGCAGTTCTTC,CASSLDAGGQYNEQFF
TRBV6-1,TRBJ2-1,many,-,TGTGCCAGCAACCCACTGGGGTTCCGTCGCGGCAGGGGAGGTGAGCAGTTCTTC,CASNPLGFRRGRGGEQFF
TRBV20-1,TRBJ1-1,many,TRBD1,TGCAGTGCTAGGGCTACAGGGGTAATTACTGAAGCTTTCTTT,CSARATGVITEAFF
TRBV10-3,TRBJ2-7,-,TRBD1,TGTGCCATCAAGGACAGGGTGTTATCCTACGAGCAGTACTTC,CAIKDRVLSYEQYF
TRBV11-3,TRBJ1-5,few,TRBD1,TGTGCCAGCAGCTCGCTCTCCGGGACAGGAGGTGTTCAGCCCCAGCATTTT,CASSSLSGTGGVQPQHF
TRBV5-1,TRBJ1-1,-,-,TGCGCCAGCAGCTTGGAGGGCAGTGTAAACGAATTT,CASSLEGSVNEF
TRBV5-6,TRBJ2-1,-,-,TGTGCCAGCAGCTCCCGGGACATCAACAATGAGCAGTTCTTC,CASSSRDINNEQFF
TRBV9,TRBJ2-1,few,TRBD2,TGTGCCAGCAGCGTAGAAACTAGCGGATGGCGTGAGCAGTTCTTC,CASSVETSGWREQFF
TRBV18,TRBJ2-7,many,TRBD1,TGTGCCAGCTCGCCGGGACAGTTCTCCTACGAGCAGTACTTC,CASSPGQFSYEQYF
TRBV27,TRBJ1-4,-,-,TGTGCCAGCGGAACCACTGCAACTAATGAAAAACTGTTTTTT,CASGTTATNEKLFF
TRBV11-3,TRBJ2-3,many,-,TGTGCCAGCAGCTTAGGAAGGTTGGATACGCAGTATTTT,CASSLGRLDTQYF
TRBV5-4,TRBJ2-5,many,-,TGTGCCAGCAGCTTGGGGGCCGCCGAGACCCAGTACTTC,CASSLGAAETQYF
TRBV2,TRBJ1-3,few,-,TGTGCCAGCAGTGTCCGGGGATCGGGAAACACCATATATTTT,CASSVRGSGNTIYF
TRBV5-4,TRBJ1-1,many,TRBD1,TGTGCCAGCAGCGGGACAGGTTCGAACACTGAAGCTTTCTTT,CASSGTGSNTEAFF
TRBV30,TRBJ1-2,-,TRBD1,TGTGCCTGGAGGGGGACAGGGCGTAACTATGGCTACACCTTC,CAWRGTGRNYGYTF
TRBV5-1,TRBJ2-7,few,-,TGCGCCAGCAGCTTTAGGGGGAACGGGGAGCAGTACTTC,CASSFRGNGEQYF
TRBV27,TRBJ1-1,many,-,TGTGCCAGCAGTCCCGGATCGAACACTGAAGCTTTCTTT,CASSPGSNTEAFF
TRBV6-1,TRBJ2-2,-,-,TGTGCCAGCAGTGCATTAACCGGGACCGAGAACACCGGGGAGCTGTTTTTT,CASSALTGTENTGELFF
TRBV24-1,TRBJ2-3,many,TRBD2,TGTGCCACCAGGTTTGCTAGCGGGAACTTCTCGGCAGATACGCAGTATTTT,CATRFASGNFSADTQYF
TRBV29-1,TRBJ2-3,many,-,TGCAGCGTTACTCCGACACGAGCCACAGATACGCAGTATTTT,CSVTPTRATDTQYF
TRBV4-2,TRBJ2-2,many,-,TGTGCCAGCAGCCAATTCCAGTCAGGGATCGGGGAGCTGTTTTTT,CASSQFQSGIGELFF
TRBV5-1,TRBJ2-5,-,-,TGCGCCAGCAGCTTGATGCCAGCGCAAGAGACCCAGTACTTC,CASSLMPAQETQYF
TRBV29-1,TRBJ2-4,few,TRBD1,TGCAGCGGGACAGGGACCAAAAACATTCAGTACTTC,CSGTGTKNIQYF
TRBV29-1,TRBJ1-5,many,-,TGCAGCGTTGAACTTCAGGGTCCCGATCAGCCCCAGCATTTT,CSVELQGPDQPQHF
TRBV19,TRBJ1-2,-,TRBD1,TGTGCCAGTAGGATTACAGGGGGAAGTGGCTACACCTTC,CASRITGGSGYTF
TRBV12-3/TRBV12-4,TRBJ2-1,many,TRBD1,TGTGCCAGCAGTCCCAACAGGGGGCAGGTAAATGAGCAGTTCTTC,CASSPNRGQVNEQFF
TRBV12-3/TRBV12-4,TRBJ1-1,many,-,TGTGCCAGCAGTCGAAAAGGAAACACTGAAGCTTTCTTT,CASSRKGNTEAFF
TRBV5-1,TRBJ2-3,few,TRBD2,TGCGCCAGCAGCTTGGACCCCTTAGCGGGAGGAACAGATACGCAGTATTTT,CASSLDPLAGGTDTQYF
TRBV7-2,TRBJ2-7,few,-,TGTGCCAGCAGCTTAAACGGAAACTACGAGCAGTACTTC,CASSLNGNYEQYF
TRBV4-2,TRBJ2-1,many,-,TGTGCCAGCAGCCAAGAACAGGGAGTGAGGAATGAGCAGTTCTTC,CASSQEQGVRNEQFF
TRBV7-3,TRBJ2-7,many,TRBD2,TGTGCCAGCAGCTTAGCCCCCACGGGCGGGAGGAATACCTACGAGCAGTACTTC,CASSLAPTGGRNTYEQYF
TRBV14,TRBJ2-3,many,-,TGTGCCAGCAGCGAGCAGGGGAACACAGATACGCAGTATTTT,CASSEQGNTDTQYF
TRBV7-2,TRBJ2-1,-,-,TGTGCCAGCAGCTTAGTTCTAGCTTACAATGAGCAGTTCTTC,CASSLVLAYNEQFF
TRBV14,TRBJ2-4,many,TRBD1,TGTGCCAGCAGCCAAGAGGACAGGGGGCATGCCAAAAACATTCAGTACTTC,CASSQEDRGHAKNIQYF
TRBV18,TRBJ1-5,many,-,TGTGCCAGCTCACCGACGCTCAATCAGCCCCAGCATTTT,CASSPTLNQPQHF
TRBV5-1,TRBJ1-5,few,-,TGCGCCAGCAGCTTGTTAGGGCTGAGCAATCAGCCCCAGCATTTT,CASSLLGLSNQPQHF
TRBV18,TRBJ1-3,-,-,TGTGCCAGCTCACCACTCGGGGACAATGGAAACACCATATATTTT,CASSPLGDNGNTIYF